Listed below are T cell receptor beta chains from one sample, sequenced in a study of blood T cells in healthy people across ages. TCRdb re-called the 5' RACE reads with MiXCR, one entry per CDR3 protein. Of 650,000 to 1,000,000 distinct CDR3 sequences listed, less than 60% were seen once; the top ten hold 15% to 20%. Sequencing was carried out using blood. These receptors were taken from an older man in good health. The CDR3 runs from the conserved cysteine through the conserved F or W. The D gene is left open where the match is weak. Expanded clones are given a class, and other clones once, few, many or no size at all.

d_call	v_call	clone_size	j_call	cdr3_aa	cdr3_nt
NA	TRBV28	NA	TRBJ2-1	CASSLYRHYNEQFF	TGTGCCAGCAGTTTATATCGTCACTACAATGAGCAGTTCTTC
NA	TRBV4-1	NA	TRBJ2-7	CASSQDWRRTGDEQYF	TGCGCCAGCAGCCAAGATTGGAGAAGGACCGGGGACGAGCAGTACTTC
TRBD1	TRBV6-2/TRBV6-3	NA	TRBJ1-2	CASEQGAGGYTF	TGTGCCAGCGAACAGGGGGCTGGTGGCTACACCTTC
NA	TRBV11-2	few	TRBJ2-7	CASSLGLAWGEQYF	TGTGCCAGCAGCTTAGGCCTAGCGTGGGGCGAGCAGTACTTC
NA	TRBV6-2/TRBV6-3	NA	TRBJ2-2	CASSPHSRELTGELFF	TGTGCCAGCAGTCCACATTCTAGGGAACTCACCGGGGAGCTGTTTTTT
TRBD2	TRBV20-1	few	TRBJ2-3	CSASGLAGVHTDTQYF	TGCAGTGCTTCGGGACTAGCGGGAGTCCACACAGATACGCAGTATTTT
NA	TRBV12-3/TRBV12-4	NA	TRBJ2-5	CASSVFGIQETQYF	TGTGCCAGCAGTGTATTCGGGATCCAAGAGACCCAGTACTTC
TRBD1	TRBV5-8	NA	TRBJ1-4	CASSLGQGSTNEKLFF	TGTGCCAGCAGCCTGGGACAGGGATCAACTAATGAAAAACTGTTTTTT
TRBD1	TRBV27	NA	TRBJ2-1	CASSRTGGNYNEQFF	TGTGCCAGCAGCCGAACAGGGGGCAATTACAATGAGCAGTTCTTC
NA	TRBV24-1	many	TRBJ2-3	CATSVRDTQYF	TGTGCCACCAGTGTCCGGGATACGCAGTATTTT
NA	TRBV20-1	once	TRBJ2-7	CSGRGGQWPYEQYF	TGCAGTGGAAGGGGGGGACAGTGGCCCTACGAGCAGTACTTC
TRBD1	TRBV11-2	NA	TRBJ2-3	CASSLEGQALDTQYF	TGTGCCAGCAGCTTAGAGGGACAGGCGCTGGATACGCAGTATTTT
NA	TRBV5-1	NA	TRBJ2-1	CASSLVSVSFGDEQFF	TGCGCCAGCAGCTTGGTTTCCGTAAGTTTTGGGGATGAGCAGTTCTTC
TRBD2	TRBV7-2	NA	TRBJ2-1	CASSLELAGGWNEQFF	TGTGCCAGCAGCTTAGAACTAGCGGGAGGGTGGAATGAGCAGTTCTTC
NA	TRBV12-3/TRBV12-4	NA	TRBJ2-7	CASSRSAASYEQYF	TGTGCCAGCAGTCGTTCGGCGGCTAGCTACGAGCAGTACTTC
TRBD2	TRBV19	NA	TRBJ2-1	CASSLSGARFYNEQFF	TGTGCCAGTAGTCTTAGCGGGGCCCGATTTTACAATGAGCAGTTCTTC
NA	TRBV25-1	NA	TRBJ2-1	CASSDQGVSGRYNEQFF	TGTGCCAGCAGTGATCAGGGGGTTAGCGGACGATACAATGAGCAGTTCTTC
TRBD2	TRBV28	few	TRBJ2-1	CASRPRGAGMYNEQFF	TGTGCCAGCAGACCCCGGGGAGCGGGGATGTACAATGAGCAGTTCTTC
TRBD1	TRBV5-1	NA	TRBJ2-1	CASSWGQYNEQFF	TGCGCCAGCAGCTGGGGACAGTACAATGAGCAGTTCTTC
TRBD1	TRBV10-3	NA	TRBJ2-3	CAIRPGTGTDTQYF	TGTGCCATCAGACCCGGGACAGGCACAGATACGCAGTATTTT
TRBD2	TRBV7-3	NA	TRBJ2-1	CASSSEAGVSDEQFF	TGTGCCAGCAGCTCCGAAGCGGGAGTGAGCGATGAGCAGTTCTTC
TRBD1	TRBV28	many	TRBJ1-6	CASSSSGTGDNSPLHF	TGTGCCAGCAGTTCCTCCGGGACAGGAGATAATTCACCCCTCCACTTT
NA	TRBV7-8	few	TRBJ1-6	CASSFRDDNSPLHF	TGTGCCAGCAGCTTCCGGGATGATAATTCACCCCTCCACTTT
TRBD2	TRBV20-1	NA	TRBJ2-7	CSARVTSGLREQYF	TGCAGTGCTAGGGTTACTAGCGGGCTTCGCGAGCAGTACTTC
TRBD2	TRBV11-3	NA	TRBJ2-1	CASSPGLAGGPYEQFF	TGTGCCAGCAGCCCCGGACTAGCGGGAGGGCCCTATGAGCAGTTCTTC
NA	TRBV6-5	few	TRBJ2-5	CASSLGQGGAETQYF	TGTGCCAGCAGTTTAGGACAGGGAGGGGCAGAGACCCAGTACTTC
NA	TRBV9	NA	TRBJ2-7	CASSVATGAPHNEQYF	TGTGCCAGCAGCGTAGCTACTGGGGCTCCCCACAATGAGCAGTACTTC
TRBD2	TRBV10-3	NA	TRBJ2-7	CAISPTSGRSTYEQYF	TGTGCCATCAGCCCGACTAGCGGGAGGTCTACCTACGAGCAGTACTTC
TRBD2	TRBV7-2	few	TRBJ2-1	CASSADPGLADHNEQFF	TGTGCCAGCAGCGCCGACCCGGGACTAGCGGACCACAATGAGCAGTTCTTC